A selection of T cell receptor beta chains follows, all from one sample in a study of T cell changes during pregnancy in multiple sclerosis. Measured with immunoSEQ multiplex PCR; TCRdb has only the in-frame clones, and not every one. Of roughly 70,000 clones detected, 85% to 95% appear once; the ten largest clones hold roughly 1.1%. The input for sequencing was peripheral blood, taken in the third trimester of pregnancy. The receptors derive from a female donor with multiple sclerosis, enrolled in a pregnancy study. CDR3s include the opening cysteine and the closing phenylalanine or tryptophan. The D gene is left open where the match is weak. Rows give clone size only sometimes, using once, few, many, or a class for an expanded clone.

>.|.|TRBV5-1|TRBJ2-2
TGCGCCAGCAGCCTTGGGGCCTCGAACACCGGGGAGCTGTTTTTT
CASSLGASNTGELFF
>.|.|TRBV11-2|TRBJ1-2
TGTGCCAGCAGAGCGTCCTTCGGCTACACCTTC
CASRASFGYTF
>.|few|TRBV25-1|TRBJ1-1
TGTGCCAGCAGGTGGGGCACAGTGAACACTGAAGCTTTCTTT
CASRWGTVNTEAFF
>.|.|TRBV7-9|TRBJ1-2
TGTGCCAGCAGCCTAGGCACACAGGCTAACTATGGCTACACCTTC
CASSLGTQANYGYTF
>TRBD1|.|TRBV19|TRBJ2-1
TGTGCCACCATGGGACAGGGTAAAAATGAGCAGTTCTTC
CATMGQGKNEQFF
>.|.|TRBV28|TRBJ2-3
TGTGCCAGCAGTTTCCGGTCCGCCACAGATACGCAGTATTTT
CASSFRSATDTQYF
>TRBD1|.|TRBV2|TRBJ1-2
TGTGCCAGCAGTCCAGGGACCGGGACAGACGGCTACACCTTC
CASSPGTGTDGYTF
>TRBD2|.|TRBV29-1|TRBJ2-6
TGCAGCGTGGGGGGACTAGCAGGATTGTCTGGGGCCAACGTCCTGACTTTC
CSVGGLAGLSGANVLTF
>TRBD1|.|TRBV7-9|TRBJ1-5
TGTGCCAGCAGCTTGACAGGGGTCAATCAGCCCCAGCATTTT
CASSLTGVNQPQHF
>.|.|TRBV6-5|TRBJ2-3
TGTGCCAGCAGTTACATCGGGGTCACAGATACGCAGTATTTT
CASSYIGVTDTQYF